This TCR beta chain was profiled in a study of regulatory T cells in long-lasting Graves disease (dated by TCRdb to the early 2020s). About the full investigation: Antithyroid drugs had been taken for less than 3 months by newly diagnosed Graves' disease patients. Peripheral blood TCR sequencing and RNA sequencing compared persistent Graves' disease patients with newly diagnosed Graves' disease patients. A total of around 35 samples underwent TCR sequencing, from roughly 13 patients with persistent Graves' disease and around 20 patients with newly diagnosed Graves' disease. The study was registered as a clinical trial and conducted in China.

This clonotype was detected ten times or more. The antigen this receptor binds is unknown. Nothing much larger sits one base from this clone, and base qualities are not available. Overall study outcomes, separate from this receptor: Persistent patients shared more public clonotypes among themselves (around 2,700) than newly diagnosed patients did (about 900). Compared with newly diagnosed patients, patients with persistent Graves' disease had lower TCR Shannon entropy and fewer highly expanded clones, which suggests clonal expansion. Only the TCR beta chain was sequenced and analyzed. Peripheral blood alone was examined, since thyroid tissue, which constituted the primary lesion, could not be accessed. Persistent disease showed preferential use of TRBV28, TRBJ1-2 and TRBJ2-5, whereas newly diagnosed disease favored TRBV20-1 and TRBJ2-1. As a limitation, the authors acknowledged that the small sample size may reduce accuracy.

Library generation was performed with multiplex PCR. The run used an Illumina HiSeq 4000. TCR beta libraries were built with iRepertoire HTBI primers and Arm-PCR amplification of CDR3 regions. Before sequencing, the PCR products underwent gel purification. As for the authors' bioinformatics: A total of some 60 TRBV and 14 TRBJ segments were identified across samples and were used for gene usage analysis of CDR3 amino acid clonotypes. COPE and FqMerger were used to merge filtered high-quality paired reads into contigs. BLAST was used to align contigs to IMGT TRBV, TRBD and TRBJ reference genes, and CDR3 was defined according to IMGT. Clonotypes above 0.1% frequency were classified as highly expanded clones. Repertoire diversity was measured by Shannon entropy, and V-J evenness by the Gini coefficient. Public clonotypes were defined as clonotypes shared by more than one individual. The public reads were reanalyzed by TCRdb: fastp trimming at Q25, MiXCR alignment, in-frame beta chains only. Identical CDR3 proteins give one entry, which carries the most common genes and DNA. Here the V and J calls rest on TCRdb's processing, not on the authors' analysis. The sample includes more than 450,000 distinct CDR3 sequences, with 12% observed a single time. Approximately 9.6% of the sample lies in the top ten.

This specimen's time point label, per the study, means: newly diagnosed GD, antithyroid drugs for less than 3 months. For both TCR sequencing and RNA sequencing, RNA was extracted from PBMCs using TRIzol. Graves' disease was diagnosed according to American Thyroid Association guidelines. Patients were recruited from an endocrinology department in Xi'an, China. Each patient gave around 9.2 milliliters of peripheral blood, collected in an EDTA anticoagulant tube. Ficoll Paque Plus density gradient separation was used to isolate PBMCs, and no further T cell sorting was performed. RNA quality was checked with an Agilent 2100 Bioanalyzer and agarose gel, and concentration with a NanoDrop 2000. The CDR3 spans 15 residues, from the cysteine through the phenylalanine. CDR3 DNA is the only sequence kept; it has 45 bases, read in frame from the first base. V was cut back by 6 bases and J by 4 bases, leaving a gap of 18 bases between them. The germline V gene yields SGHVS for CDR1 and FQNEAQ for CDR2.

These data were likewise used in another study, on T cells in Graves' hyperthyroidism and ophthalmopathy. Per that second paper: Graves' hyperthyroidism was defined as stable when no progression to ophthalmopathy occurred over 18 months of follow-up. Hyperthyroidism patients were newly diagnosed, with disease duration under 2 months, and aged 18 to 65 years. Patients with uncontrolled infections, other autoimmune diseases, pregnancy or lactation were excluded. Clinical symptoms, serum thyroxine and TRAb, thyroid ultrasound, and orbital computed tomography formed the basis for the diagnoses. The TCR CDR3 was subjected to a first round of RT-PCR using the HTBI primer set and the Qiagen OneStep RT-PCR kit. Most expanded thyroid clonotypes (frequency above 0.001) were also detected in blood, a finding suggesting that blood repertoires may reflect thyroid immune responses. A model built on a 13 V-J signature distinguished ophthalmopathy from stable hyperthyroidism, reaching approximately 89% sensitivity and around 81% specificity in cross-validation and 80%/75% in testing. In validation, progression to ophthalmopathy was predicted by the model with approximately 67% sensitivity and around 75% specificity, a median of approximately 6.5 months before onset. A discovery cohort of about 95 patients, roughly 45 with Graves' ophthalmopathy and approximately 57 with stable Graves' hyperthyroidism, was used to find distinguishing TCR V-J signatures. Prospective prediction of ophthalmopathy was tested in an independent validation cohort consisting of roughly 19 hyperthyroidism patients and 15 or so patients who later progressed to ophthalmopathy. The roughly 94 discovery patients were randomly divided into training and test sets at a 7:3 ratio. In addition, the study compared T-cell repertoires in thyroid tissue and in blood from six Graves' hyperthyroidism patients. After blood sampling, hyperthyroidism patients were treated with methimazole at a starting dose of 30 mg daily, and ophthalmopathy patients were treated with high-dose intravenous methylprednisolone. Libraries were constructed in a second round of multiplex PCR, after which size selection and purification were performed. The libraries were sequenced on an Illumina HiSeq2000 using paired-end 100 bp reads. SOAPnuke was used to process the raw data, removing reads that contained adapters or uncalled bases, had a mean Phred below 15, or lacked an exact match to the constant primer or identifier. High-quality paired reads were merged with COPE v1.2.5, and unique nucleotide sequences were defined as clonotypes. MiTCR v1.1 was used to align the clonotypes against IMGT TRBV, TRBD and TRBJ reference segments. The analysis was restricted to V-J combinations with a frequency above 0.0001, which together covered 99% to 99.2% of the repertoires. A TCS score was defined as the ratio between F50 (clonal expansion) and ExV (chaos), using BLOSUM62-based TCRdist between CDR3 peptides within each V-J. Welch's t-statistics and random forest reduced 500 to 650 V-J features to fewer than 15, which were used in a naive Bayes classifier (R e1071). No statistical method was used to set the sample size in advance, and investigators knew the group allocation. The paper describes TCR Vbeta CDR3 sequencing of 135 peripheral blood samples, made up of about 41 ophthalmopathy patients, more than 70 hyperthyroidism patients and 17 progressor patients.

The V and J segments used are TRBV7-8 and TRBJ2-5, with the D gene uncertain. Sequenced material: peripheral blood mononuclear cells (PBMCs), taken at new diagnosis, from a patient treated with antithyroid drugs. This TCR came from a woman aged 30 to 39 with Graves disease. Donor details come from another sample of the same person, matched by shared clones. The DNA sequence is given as TGTGCCAGCAGACATAAGGCAGGCAAGACAGAGACCCAGTACTTC. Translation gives CASRHKAGKTETQYF.